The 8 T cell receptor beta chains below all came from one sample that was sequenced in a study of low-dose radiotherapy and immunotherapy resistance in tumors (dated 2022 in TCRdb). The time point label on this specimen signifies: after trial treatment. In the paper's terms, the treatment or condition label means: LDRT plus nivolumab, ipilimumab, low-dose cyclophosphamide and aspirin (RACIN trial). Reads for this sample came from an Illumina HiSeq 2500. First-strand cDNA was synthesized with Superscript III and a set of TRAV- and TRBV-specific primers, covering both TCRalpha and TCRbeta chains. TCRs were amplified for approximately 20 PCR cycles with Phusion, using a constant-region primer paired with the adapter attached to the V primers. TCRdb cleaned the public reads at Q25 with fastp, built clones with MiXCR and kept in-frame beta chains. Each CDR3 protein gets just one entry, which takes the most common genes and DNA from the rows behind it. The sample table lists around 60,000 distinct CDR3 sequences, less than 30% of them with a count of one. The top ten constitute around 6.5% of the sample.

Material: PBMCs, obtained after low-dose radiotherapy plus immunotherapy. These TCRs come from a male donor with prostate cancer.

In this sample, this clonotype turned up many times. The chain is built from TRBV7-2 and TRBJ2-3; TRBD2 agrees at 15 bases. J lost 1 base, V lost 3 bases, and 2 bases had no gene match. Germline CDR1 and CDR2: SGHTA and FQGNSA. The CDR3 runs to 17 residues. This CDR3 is CASSLGLAGGRTDTQYF. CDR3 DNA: TGTGCCAGCAGCTTGGGACTAGCGGGGGGACGCACAGATACGCAGTATTTT.

In DNA, the CDR3 is TGCAGTGCGCCCCGAACAGGGGGCAATGAGCAGTTCTTC. Translation gives CSAPRTGGNEQFF. The chain has TRBV20-1 and TRBJ2-1, with TRBD1 matching over 8 bases. Germline values: CDR1 DFQATT, CDR2 SNEGSKA (reference sequence). This CDR3 is 13 amino acids long. Unmatched junction bases numbered 7, after V lost 6 bases and J lost 6 bases.

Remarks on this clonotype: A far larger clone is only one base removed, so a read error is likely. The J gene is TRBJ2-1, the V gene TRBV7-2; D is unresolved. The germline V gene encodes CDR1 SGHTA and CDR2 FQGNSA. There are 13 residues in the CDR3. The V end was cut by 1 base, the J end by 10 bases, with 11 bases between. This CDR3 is CASSLEGFHEQFF. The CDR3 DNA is TGTGCCAGCAGCTTAGAAGGGTTCCACGAGCAGTTCTTC.

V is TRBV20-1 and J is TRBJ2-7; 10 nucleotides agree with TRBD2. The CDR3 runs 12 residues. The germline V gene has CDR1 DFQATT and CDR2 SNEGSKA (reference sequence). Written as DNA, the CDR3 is TGCAGGGGAGCGGGGGGGGGGTACGAGCAGTACTTC. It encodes CRGAGGGYEQYF.

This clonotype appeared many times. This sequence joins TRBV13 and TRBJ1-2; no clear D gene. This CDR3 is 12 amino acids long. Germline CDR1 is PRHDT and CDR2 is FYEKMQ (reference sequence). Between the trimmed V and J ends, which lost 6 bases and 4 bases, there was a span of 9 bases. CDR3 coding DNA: TGTGCCAGCAGGTATGAAGTCTATGGCTACACCTTC. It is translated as CASRYEVYGYTF.

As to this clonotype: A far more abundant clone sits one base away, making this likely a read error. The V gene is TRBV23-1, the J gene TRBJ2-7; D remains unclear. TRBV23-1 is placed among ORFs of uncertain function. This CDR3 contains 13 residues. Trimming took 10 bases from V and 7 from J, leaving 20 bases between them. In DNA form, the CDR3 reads TGCGCCAACTCCGGGCCCGCGGATAATGAGCAGTACTTC. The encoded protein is CANSGPADNEQYF.

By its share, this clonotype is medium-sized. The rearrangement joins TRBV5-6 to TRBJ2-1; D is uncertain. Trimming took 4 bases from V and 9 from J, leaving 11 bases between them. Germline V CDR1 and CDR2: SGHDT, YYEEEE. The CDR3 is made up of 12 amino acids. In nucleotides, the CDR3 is TGTGCCAGCAGCCGCTACGGGTTTGAGCAGTTCTTC. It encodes CASSRYGFEQFF. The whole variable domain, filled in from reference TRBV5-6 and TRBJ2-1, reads DAGVTQSPTHLIKTRGQQVTLRCSPKSGHDTVSWYQQALGQGPQFIFQYYEEEERQRGNFPDRFSGHQFPNYSSELNVNALLLGDSALYLCASSRYGFEQFFGPGTRLTVL.

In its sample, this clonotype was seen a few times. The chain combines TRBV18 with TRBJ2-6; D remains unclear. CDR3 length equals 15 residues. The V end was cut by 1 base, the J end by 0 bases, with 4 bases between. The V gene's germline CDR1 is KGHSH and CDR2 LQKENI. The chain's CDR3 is CASSPQGSGANVLTF. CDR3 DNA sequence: TGTGCCAGCTCACCACAGGGCTCTGGGGCCAACGTCCTGACTTTC.